This is a list of T cell receptor beta chains from one sample in a study of blood T cell repertoires in COVID-19. TCRdb's copy holds only in-frame clones and misses some; the assay was immunoSEQ multiplex PCR. The sample includes 95,000 to 150,000 clones, 78% of them seen just once. The sample consisted of peripheral blood. The receptors stem from a man between 65 and 85 years old with acute or convalescent COVID-19. The CDR3 runs from the conserved cysteine through the conserved F or W.

v_call cdr3_aa
TRBV2 CASSGDAGVDGYTF
TRBV4-1 CASSQDPPEATMTEAFF
TRBV5-1 CASSLAGQGNGYTF
TRBV5-5 CASSLFPGSSYEQYF
TRBV7-3 CASSLGSTGNTGELFF
TRBV5-1 CASSRGQGVNEQFF
TRBV6-5 CATRGTGYNSPLHF
TRBV24-1 CATSGGGQPWEQYF
TRBV9 CASSVVVTSDNEQFF
TRBV5-1 CASSPDRGNYGYTF
TRBV6-6 CASRAGGNQPQHF
TRBV30 CAWSPGDTEAFF
TRBV5-1 CASSAVPTDTQYF
TRBV3-1/TRBV3-2 CASSQLGLAGDQETQYF
TRBV30 CAWSGVLAGLSSYNEQFF
TRBV24-1 CATSDARGRNNEQFF
TRBV6-5 CASSGGFRIQPQHF
TRBV20-1 CSASDRGREQYF
TRBV10-3 CAISEGPRTSGYEQYF
TRBV9 CASQAGGVTGELFF
TRBV19 CASSIGGHTEAFF
TRBV18 CASSPQQSGTGNNEKLFF
TRBV5-1 CASSLEGALNTGELFF
TRBV9 CASSVGGEGNTIYF
TRBV12-3/TRBV12-4 CASSGRSYGYTF
TRBV5-3 CARSFSEGCGANTGELFF
TRBV11-2 CASSATGENTGELFF
TRBV15 CATSSNRIYGYTF
TRBV30 CAWSMGQSSSEQYF
TRBV5-6 CASRLTGLGNTEAFF
TRBV11-2 CASSLGPRGELFF
TRBV5-1 CASSFRTDISYNEQFF
TRBV14 CASSLVVKLFF
TRBV24-1 CATCQGGGPYNEQFF
TRBV3-1/TRBV3-2 CASSPADRGNEKLFF
TRBV6-5 CASSSQPDGGFEPQHF
TRBV4-2 CASSQKGQGGIYGYTF
TRBV29-1 CSVGIGGQGTGELFF
TRBV7-9 CASSFGGNGNTIYF
TRBV5-1 CASQTAPVTYEQYF